These 13 T cell receptor beta chains came from one sample sequenced in a study of identical twins' blood T cells. TCRdb recomputed calls from the 5' RACE reads with MiXCR, one row per CDR3 protein. The profile shows 300,000 to 400,000 distinct CDR3 sequences, about 28% of them singletons. The sample taken for sequencing was PBMCs. These receptor sequences come from a woman aged 18-49 years in good health.

The rearrangement joins TRBV5-6 to TRBJ1-1; TRBD1 might be the D (5 bases). Germline V lookup: CDR1 SGHDT, CDR2 YYEEEE. V shed 2 bases and J shed 1 base, with 12 bases lying between them. The CDR3 length is 15 residues. In nucleotides, the CDR3 is TGTGCCAGCAGCTTTCTGGGGCAGGGGAACACTGAAGCTTTCTTT. This sequence encodes CASSFLGQGNTEAFF. Supplemented by reference TRBV5-6 and TRBJ1-1, the full variable domain reads DAGVTQSPTHLIKTRGQQVTLRCSPKSGHDTVSWYQQALGQGPQFIFQYYEEEERQRGNFPDRFSGHQFPNYSSELNVNALLLGDSALYLCASSFLGQGNTEAFFGQGTRLTVV.

The chain has TRBV7-9 and TRBJ2-1; 7 nucleotides agree with TRBD1. Losses at the gene ends were 1 base for V and 16 bases for J; bases not matched to a gene: 7. The CDR3 is made up of 12 amino acids. Germline V gives CDR1 SEHNR, CDR2 FQNEAQ (reference sequence). The CDR3 DNA reads TGTGCCAGCAGCTTAGTGGCAGGGGGACAATTCTTC. Translated: CASSLVAGGQFF.

The V call is TRBV18, the J call TRBJ1-2, with a weak D call TRBD1 (5 bases). V lost 5 bases and J lost 2, with 18 bases in between. CDR1 and CDR2 (germline): KGHSH, LQKENI. The CDR3 has 16 amino acids. The CDR3 DNA reads as TGTGCCAGCTCAACAACGTATCCAGGGCTCAACTATGGCTACACCTTC. This sequence encodes CASSTTYPGLNYGYTF.

This clonotype showed up just a few times. The V and J genes are TRBV12-3 or TRBV12-4 and TRBJ2-7; D is possibly TRBD1 (5 bases). This CDR3 comprises 14 residues. Trimming took off 5 bases at V and 5 bases at J, with 16 bases between the two ends. The CDR3 DNA reads TGTGCCAGCAGTCTTTCCCTTACAGGTCACGAGCAGTACTTC. It encodes CASSLSLTGHEQYF.

The chain is built from TRBV29-1 and TRBJ1-2, with TRBD1 identical over 9 bases. The germline CDR1 and CDR2 sequences are SQVTM and ANQGSEA. The CDR3 is 13 residues long. Trimming at V came to 4 bases and at J to 6 bases, leaving 6 bases not matched to a gene. CDR3 DNA sequence: TGCAGCGTTGTCCGGGACAGGGATGATGGCTACACCTTC. Translated, it gives CSVVRDRDDGYTF.

This clonotype was counted a few times. The chain links TRBV20-1 to TRBJ2-1; 8 nucleotides line up with TRBD2. V dropped 6 bases and J dropped 9; count of bases not matched to a gene: 7. Germline V gene data show CDR1 as DFQATT and CDR2 as SNEGSKA (reference sequence). This CDR3 region has 12 residues. The chain's CDR3 is CSAPDSGSEQFF. The CDR3 DNA reads as TGCAGTGCCCCTGACAGCGGGAGTGAGCAGTTCTTC.

There are a few counts of this clonotype. The V and J genes are TRBV12-3 or TRBV12-4 and TRBJ1-1, with D perhaps TRBD1 (5 bases). The CDR3 has 15 amino acids. With 6 bases removed from V and 1 base from J, the gap between germline ends came to 15 bases. Written as DNA, the CDR3 is TGTGCCAGCAGCCGAGGGGTAATGGGGAACACTGAAGCTTTCTTT. Translating gives CASSRGVMGNTEAFF.

The sample holds a few counts of this clonotype. The chain is built from TRBV3-1 and TRBJ2-7; 9 nucleotides agree with TRBD2. Trimming at V came to 1 base and at J to 5 bases, leaving 3 bases not matched to a gene. The CDR3 extends over 14 amino acids. Germline CDR1 and CDR2: LGHDT and YNNKEL (reference sequence). The CDR3 sequence: CASSQAAGGDEQYF. CDR3 in DNA: TGTGCCAGCAGCCAAGCAGCGGGAGGTGACGAGCAGTACTTC.

The chain recombines TRBV20-1 with TRBJ2-2, with TRBD1 identical over 7 bases. The V gene end was trimmed by 6 bases and the J gene end by 0 bases; junction bases not matched to a gene: 4. Germline CDR1 is DFQATT and CDR2 is SNEGSKA (reference sequence). The CDR3 length is 14 residues. This CDR3 is CSANRGSNTGELFF. In DNA form, the CDR3 reads TGCAGTGCCAACAGGGGATCGAACACCGGGGAGCTGTTTTTT.

This clonotype has just a few counts. The chain recombines TRBV5-6 with TRBJ1-5, with TRBD1 as a possible D gene (6 bases). The length of the CDR3 is 18 residues. The V and J ends lost 1 base and 9 bases respectively, with 26 bases between them. Germline V lookup: CDR1 SGHDT, CDR2 YYEEEE. For the CDR3, the DNA is TGTGCCAGCAGCTTGACCCTTGGCTCCGGGGGCTCTAAAAGGCCCCAGCATTTT. The encoded protein is CASSLTLGSGGSKRPQHF. The whole variable domain, remainder taken from reference TRBV5-6 and TRBJ1-5, is DAGVTQSPTHLIKTRGQQVTLRCSPKSGHDTVSWYQQALGQGPQFIFQYYEEEERQRGNFPDRFSGHQFPNYSSELNVNALLLGDSALYLCASSLTLGSGGSKRPQHFGDGTRLSIL.

Concerning this clonotype: The junction and the germline gene differ at one end; a read error may be behind it. The V call is TRBV19, the J call TRBJ1-1, with D perhaps matching TRBD1 (5 bases). The germline V gene encodes CDR1 LNHDA and CDR2 SQIVND (reference sequence). The CDR3 is made up of 15 amino acids. The CDR3 sequence: CAAAAGGYLNTGAFF. CDR3 DNA: TGTGCCGCCGCGGCGGGGGGGTACCTGAACACTGGAGCTTTCTTT. Based on the CDR3 plus reference TRBV19 and TRBJ1-1, the full variable domain is DGGITQSPKYLFRKEGQNVTLSCEQNLNHDAMYWYRQDPGQGLRLIYYSQIVNDFQKGDIAEGYSVSREKKESFPLTVTSAQKNPTAFYLCAAAAGGYLNTGAFFGQGTRLTVV.

The CDR3 loop reads CASSLAAGRNTEAFF. The DNA for the CDR3 is TGCGCCAGCAGCTTGGCCGCAGGGAGGAACACTGAAGCTTTCTTT. The rearrangement links TRBV5-1 to TRBJ1-1, with D maybe TRBD1 (5 bases). Germline V lookup: CDR1 SGHRS, CDR2 YFSETQ. The CDR3 totals 15 residues. Trimming removed 0 bases at V and 1 base at J, with 10 bases between.

The table lists this clonotype with a few counts. This sequence joins TRBV19 and TRBJ1-1; a possible D gene is TRBD1 (5 bases). Germline loops: CDR1 LNHDA, CDR2 SQIVND (reference sequence). The CDR3 contains 14 residues. V dropped 4 bases and J dropped 3 bases, with 12 bases sitting between them. The CDR3 DNA reads as TGTGCCAGTAGTAACCGGGGCTCCGACACTGAAGCTTTCTTT. Protein: CASSNRGSDTEAFF. Together with reference TRBV19 and TRBJ1-1, the CDR3 gives the full variable domain: DGGITQSPKYLFRKEGQNVTLSCEQNLNHDAMYWYRQDPGQGLRLIYYSQIVNDFQKGDIAEGYSVSREKKESFPLTVTSAQKNPTAFYLCASSNRGSDTEAFFGQGTRLTVV.